This T cell receptor (beta chain) emerged from a study of cytomegalovirus exposure and HLA in healthy donors. Whole-study results and caveats: An analysis done earlier found most TCR beta V segments productive about 87% or about 30% of the time. It was likely that a cluster of highly shared sequence variants was a sequencing artifact.

This clone showed up just a few times. Its antigen remains unknown. The PCR used 60 Vbeta and 13 Jbeta primers. Clones were read by immunoSEQ multiplex PCR, and TCRdb kept only the in-frame ones, dropping some. In the table there are around 150,000 clones, more than 60% of which are singletons. The TCR sequence derives from a man aged 25-45 years in good health and CMV-seropositive. Sequencing was done on a sample of PBMCs.

Written as DNA, the CDR3 is TGTGCCAGCAGTCCAGGGATTGAGCAGTTCTTC. Its translation is CASSPGIEQFF. This chain joins TRBV27 and TRBJ2-1; weak D call: TRBD1 (5 bases). This CDR3 is 11 amino acids long. V lost 5 bases, J lost 9 bases, and 8 bases lay in between. Per the germline V gene, CDR1 is MNHEY and CDR2 is SMNVEV (reference sequence).